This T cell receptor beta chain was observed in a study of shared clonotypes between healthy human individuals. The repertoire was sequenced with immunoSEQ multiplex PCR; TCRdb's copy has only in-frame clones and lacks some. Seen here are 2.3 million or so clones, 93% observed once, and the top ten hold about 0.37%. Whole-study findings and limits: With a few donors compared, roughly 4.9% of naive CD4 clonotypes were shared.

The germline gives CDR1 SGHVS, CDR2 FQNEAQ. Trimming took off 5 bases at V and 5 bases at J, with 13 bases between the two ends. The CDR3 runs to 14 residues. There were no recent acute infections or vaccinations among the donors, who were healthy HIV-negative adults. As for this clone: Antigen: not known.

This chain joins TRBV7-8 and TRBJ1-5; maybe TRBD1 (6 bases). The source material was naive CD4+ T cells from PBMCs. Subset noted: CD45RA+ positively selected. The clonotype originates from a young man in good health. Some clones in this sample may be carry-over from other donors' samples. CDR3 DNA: TGTGCCAGCAGCCAGGGACACCCTGATCAGCCCCAGCATTTT. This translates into CASSQGHPDQPQHF.